The rows below give T cell receptor beta chains drawn from one sample of a study of radiotherapy plus CTLA-4 blockade in lung cancer. Profiled with immunoSEQ multiplex PCR; TCRdb holds only in-frame clones, not every one. The sample contains about 33,000 clones, around four fifths of which appear only once. The material was peripheral blood, obtained from a patient treated with radiotherapy plus ipilimumab. All receptors come from a human donor with non-small cell lung cancer that progressed on radiotherapy plus ipilimumab. Both conserved end residues are part of each CDR3. D genes are given only for firm matches. Some rows have no size entry. The others give once, few or many, or a class for an expanded clone.

j_gene: TRBJ2-2
abundance: NA
d_gene: TRBD1
v_gene: TRBV7-2
CDR3aa: CASRQGRNTGELFF
CDR3nt: TGTGCCAGCCGACAGGGTCGGAACACCGGGGAGCTGTTTTTT

j_gene: TRBJ1-2
abundance: NA
d_gene: NA
v_gene: TRBV6-5
CDR3aa: CASSYAGSRYGYTF
CDR3nt: TGTGCCAGCAGTTACGCCGGGAGTAGGTATGGCTACACCTTC

j_gene: TRBJ2-5
abundance: NA
d_gene: TRBD2
v_gene: TRBV2
CDR3aa: CASRKGQRGSETQYF
CDR3nt: TGTGCCAGCAGGAAGGGGCAGCGGGGAAGTGAGACCCAGTACTTC

j_gene: TRBJ2-7
abundance: NA
d_gene: TRBD1
v_gene: TRBV7-9
CDR3aa: CASSFRGSRLTGDRDEQYF
CDR3nt: TGTGCCAGCAGCTTCCGGGGTAGCAGATTGACAGGGGATAGGGACGAGCAGTACTTC

j_gene: TRBJ1-5
abundance: few
d_gene: NA
v_gene: TRBV19
CDR3aa: CASSQTSRAIGNQPQHF
CDR3nt: TGTGCCAGTAGCCAAACCAGCAGGGCAATAGGCAATCAGCCCCAGCATTTT

j_gene: TRBJ1-2
abundance: NA
d_gene: TRBD1
v_gene: TRBV15
CDR3aa: CATSRDRGGWYGYTF
CDR3nt: TGTGCCACCAGCAGAGATCGAGGGGGCTGGTATGGCTACACCTTC

j_gene: TRBJ2-2
abundance: NA
d_gene: NA
v_gene: TRBV4-2
CDR3aa: CASSQEPGNTGELFF
CDR3nt: TGTGCCAGCAGCCAAGAACCCGGGAACACCGGGGAGCTGTTTTTT

j_gene: TRBJ2-1
abundance: NA
d_gene: NA
v_gene: TRBV5-1
CDR3aa: CASSLNQGSNEQFF
CDR3nt: TGCGCCAGCAGCTTGAATCAGGGATCAAATGAGCAGTTCTTC

j_gene: TRBJ1-5
abundance: NA
d_gene: NA
v_gene: TRBV28
CDR3aa: CASSLGGHFSNQPQHF
CDR3nt: TGTGCCAGCAGTTTGGGCGGGCACTTCAGCAATCAGCCCCAGCATTTT

j_gene: TRBJ2-3
abundance: NA
d_gene: TRBD2
v_gene: TRBV19
CDR3aa: CASSIGTGTSIGTQYF
CDR3nt: TGTGCCAGTAGTATAGGGACCGGGACTAGTATAGGTACGCAGTATTTT

j_gene: TRBJ2-3
abundance: NA
d_gene: NA
v_gene: TRBV4-2
CDR3aa: CASSQDLAVRTDTQYF
CDR3nt: TGTGCCAGCAGCCAAGATCTAGCCGTCCGCACAGATACGCAGTATTTT

j_gene: TRBJ2-1
abundance: NA
d_gene: TRBD1
v_gene: TRBV4-2
CDR3aa: CASSQDSTGTYNEQFF
CDR3nt: TGTGCCAGCAGCCAAGATTCGACAGGGACCTACAATGAGCAGTTCTTC

j_gene: TRBJ1-5
abundance: NA
d_gene: TRBD1
v_gene: TRBV5-5
CDR3aa: CASRQGAGGQPQHF
CDR3nt: TGTGCCAGCAGACAGGGGGCCGGTGGTCAGCCCCAGCATTTT

j_gene: TRBJ2-5
abundance: NA
d_gene: NA
v_gene: TRBV6-6
CDR3aa: CACVLTGQETQYF
CDR3nt: TGTGCCTGCGTTCTGACTGGCCAAGAGACCCAGTACTTC

j_gene: TRBJ1-3
abundance: NA
d_gene: TRBD1
v_gene: TRBV7-6
CDR3aa: CASSPQTGSGNTIYF
CDR3nt: TGTGCCAGCAGCCCTCAGACAGGGTCCGGAAACACCATATATTTT

j_gene: TRBJ2-1
abundance: NA
d_gene: TRBD2
v_gene: TRBV11-1
CDR3aa: CASSLLGGGAQVSYNEQFF
CDR3nt: TGTGCCAGCAGCTTATTGGGCGGGGGGGCCCAGGTCTCATACAATGAGCAGTTCTTC

j_gene: TRBJ1-5
abundance: NA
d_gene: NA
v_gene: TRBV6-5
CDR3aa: CASRPDSRNQPQHF
CDR3nt: TGTGCCAGCAGACCGGACAGCAGAAATCAGCCCCAGCATTTT

j_gene: TRBJ2-5
abundance: NA
d_gene: NA
v_gene: TRBV5-1
CDR3aa: CASSSNGQGQETQYF
CDR3nt: TGCGCCAGCAGTTCGAACGGGCAGGGCCAAGAGACCCAGTACTTC

j_gene: TRBJ1-6
abundance: few
d_gene: TRBD1
v_gene: TRBV2
CDR3aa: CASRGTGNSPLHF
CDR3nt: TGTGCCAGCCGCGGGACAGGGAATTCACCCCTCCACTTT

j_gene: TRBJ2-6
abundance: NA
d_gene: TRBD1
v_gene: TRBV9
CDR3aa: CASSVEGQGANVLTF
CDR3nt: TGTGCCAGCAGCGTAGAGGGACAGGGGGCCAACGTCCTGACTTTC

j_gene: TRBJ2-1
abundance: NA
d_gene: NA
v_gene: TRBV4-1
CDR3aa: CASSQAGPGTNEQFF
CDR3nt: TGCGCCAGCAGCCAAGCAGGCCCCGGTACGAATGAGCAGTTCTTC

j_gene: TRBJ2-2
abundance: NA
d_gene: NA
v_gene: TRBV7-2
CDR3aa: CASSLDLSTATGELFF
CDR3nt: TGTGCCAGCAGCTTAGACTTATCGACAGCGACCGGGGAGCTGTTTTTT

j_gene: TRBJ1-2
abundance: NA
d_gene: NA
v_gene: TRBV7-9
CDR3aa: CASSLRREPYGYTF
CDR3nt: TGTGCCAGCAGCTTAAGGAGGGAGCCCTATGGCTACACCTTC

j_gene: TRBJ1-2
abundance: NA
d_gene: NA
v_gene: TRBV10-1
CDR3aa: CASSDRDYGYTF
CDR3nt: TGCGCCAGCAGCGATCGCGACTATGGCTACACCTTC

j_gene: TRBJ2-2
abundance: NA
d_gene: TRBD1
v_gene: TRBV5-8
CDR3aa: CASSRLGQGYTGELFF
CDR3nt: TGTGCCAGCAGCCGCCTCGGACAGGGTTACACCGGGGAGCTGTTTTTT

j_gene: TRBJ2-5
abundance: NA
d_gene: TRBD1
v_gene: TRBV10-1
CDR3aa: CASSDSRTGGRETQYF
CDR3nt: TGCGCCAGCAGTGATTCGCGGACAGGGGGGAGGGAGACCCAGTACTTC

j_gene: TRBJ1-5
abundance: few
d_gene: NA
v_gene: TRBV6-9
CDR3aa: CASSERRGGNQPQHF
CDR3nt: TGTGCCAGCAGTGAACGCAGGGGAGGGAATCAGCCCCAGCATTTT

j_gene: TRBJ2-1
abundance: NA
d_gene: NA
v_gene: TRBV14
CDR3aa: CASSLLPGRGPMNNEQFF
CDR3nt: TGTGCCAGCAGCCTCCTTCCCGGGCGGGGGCCAATGAACAATGAGCAGTTCTTC

j_gene: TRBJ2-5
abundance: NA
d_gene: TRBD2
v_gene: TRBV10-2
CDR3aa: CASRRGVAETQYF
CDR3nt: TGCGCCAGCAGGCGGGGGGTGGCGGAGACCCAGTACTTC

j_gene: TRBJ1-6
abundance: few
d_gene: TRBD1
v_gene: TRBV9
CDR3aa: CASSEGQGYGSPLHF
CDR3nt: TGTGCCAGCAGCGAGGGACAGGGGTATGGTTCACCCCTCCACTTT

j_gene: TRBJ2-3
abundance: once
d_gene: TRBD1
v_gene: TRBV5-1
CDR3aa: CASSLGQGFDTQYF
CDR3nt: TGCGCCAGCAGCTTGGGACAGGGGTTCGATACGCAGTATTTT

j_gene: TRBJ2-1
abundance: NA
d_gene: NA
v_gene: TRBV7-2
CDR3aa: CASRLDAGSYNEQFF
CDR3nt: TGTGCCAGCAGATTGGACGCGGGATCCTACAATGAGCAGTTCTTC

j_gene: TRBJ2-3
abundance: NA
d_gene: NA
v_gene: TRBV9
CDR3aa: CASSVVAVEDTQYF
CDR3nt: TGTGCCAGCAGCGTAGTGGCGGTGGAAGATACGCAGTATTTT

j_gene: TRBJ1-2
abundance: NA
d_gene: TRBD1
v_gene: TRBV19
CDR3aa: CASSMDRGRNYGYTF
CDR3nt: TGTGCCAGTAGTATGGACAGGGGACGAAACTATGGCTACACCTTC

j_gene: TRBJ2-4
abundance: NA
d_gene: NA
v_gene: TRBV5-6
CDR3aa: CASIARTGRLAKNIQYF
CDR3nt: TGTGCCAGCATCGCACGTACAGGGCGTCTAGCCAAAAACATTCAGTACTTC

j_gene: TRBJ1-1
abundance: NA
d_gene: NA
v_gene: TRBV6-1
CDR3aa: CASSIQVMNTEAFF
CDR3nt: TGTGCCAGCAGCATTCAGGTCATGAACACTGAAGCTTTCTTT

j_gene: TRBJ2-1
abundance: NA
d_gene: TRBD1
v_gene: TRBV5-1
CDR3aa: CASSLVYRTGTNEQFF
CDR3nt: TGCGCCAGCAGCCTCGTTTATAGGACAGGGACCAATGAGCAGTTCTTC

j_gene: TRBJ2-7
abundance: NA
d_gene: TRBD1
v_gene: TRBV9
CDR3aa: CASSADREFGEQYF
CDR3nt: TGTGCCAGCAGCGCGGACAGGGAATTTGGGGAGCAGTACTTC

j_gene: TRBJ2-5
abundance: NA
d_gene: NA
v_gene: TRBV19
CDR3aa: CASSPGQRETQYF
CDR3nt: TGTGCCAGTAGCCCAGGCCAGAGAGAGACCCAGTACTTC

j_gene: TRBJ1-2
abundance: NA
d_gene: TRBD1
v_gene: TRBV18
CDR3aa: CASSETGGLGYTF
CDR3nt: TGTGCCAGCTCAGAGACAGGGGGTCTCGGCTACACCTTC

j_gene: TRBJ1-6
abundance: NA
d_gene: TRBD1
v_gene: TRBV11-3
CDR3aa: CASSRGTGGLSPLHF
CDR3nt: TGTGCCAGCAGCCGGGGGACAGGGGGTTTGTCACCCCTCCACTTT

j_gene: TRBJ2-3
abundance: NA
d_gene: TRBD1
v_gene: TRBV4-1
CDR3aa: CASSQHRQGASSDTQYF
CDR3nt: TGCGCCAGCAGCCAACATCGACAGGGGGCATCGTCAGATACGCAGTATTTT

j_gene: TRBJ2-1
abundance: NA
d_gene: NA
v_gene: TRBV27
CDR3aa: CASSFMRFPRNEQFF
CDR3nt: TGTGCCAGCAGTTTTATGCGATTTCCCCGCAATGAGCAGTTCTTC

j_gene: TRBJ2-7
abundance: few
d_gene: TRBD1
v_gene: TRBV19
CDR3aa: CASSAGQGSYEQYF
CDR3nt: TGTGCCAGTAGTGCAGGACAGGGTTCCTACGAGCAGTACTTC

j_gene: TRBJ1-2
abundance: NA
d_gene: TRBD1
v_gene: TRBV19
CDR3aa: CASSIKTGAGYTF
CDR3nt: TGTGCCAGTAGTATTAAAACAGGGGCCGGCTACACCTTC

j_gene: TRBJ2-7
abundance: NA
d_gene: TRBD1
v_gene: TRBV27
CDR3aa: CASSSAGTGSYEQYF
CDR3nt: TGTGCCAGCAGTTCTGCCGGGACAGGGTCCTACGAGCAGTACTTC

j_gene: TRBJ1-5
abundance: few
d_gene: NA
v_gene: TRBV10-1
CDR3aa: CASSDGNQPQHF
CDR3nt: TGCGCCAGCAGTGACGGGAATCAGCCCCAGCATTTT

j_gene: TRBJ2-3
abundance: NA
d_gene: NA
v_gene: TRBV11-3
CDR3aa: CASSSGGVTDTQYF
CDR3nt: TGTGCCAGCAGCTCGGGGGGCGTGACAGATACGCAGTATTTT